Given below is one TCR beta chain in context. This sample was included in a study of monozygotic twins with cystic fibrosis. Measured with immunoSEQ multiplex PCR; TCRdb has only the in-frame clones, and not every one. The profile shows tens of thousands of clones, roughly 96% of them singletons. There are 12 residues in the CDR3. CDR1 is MNHNS, CDR2 SASEGT, per germline. V lost 5 bases to trimming and J lost 4 bases, with 8 bases between them. This TCR came from a girl between 2 and 10 years old with cystic fibrosis. This sequence joins TRBV6-1 and TRBJ1-1; no clear D. Sequencing input: blood. The CDR3 protein is CASSREGTEAFF. In DNA, the CDR3 is TGTGCCAGCAGTCGGGAAGGCACTGAAGCTTTCTTT.